This passage covers 25 T cell receptor beta chains from one sample sequenced in a study of cytomegalovirus exposure and HLA in healthy donors (dated by TCRdb to 2017 to 2019). The method was the immunoSEQ multiplex PCR assay. For the multiplex PCR, a mixture combining 60 forward primers for TCR Vbeta segments and 13 reverse primers for TCR Jbeta segments was used. TCRdb mirrors the immuneACCESS table, restricted to in-frame sequences. Some clones are absent from its copies; in checked studies, under half trace to an unresolved V gene, and the reason for the others is unknown. The sample has some 180,000 clones on record, about 83% of them singletons. The top ten constitute about 3% of the sample. Sequenced: PBMCs. These receptors originate from a female donor in good health and CMV-seronegative.

CDR3 protein: CASSLDPDEQYF. The CDR3 DNA reads as TGTGCCAGCAGCTTAGATCCGGACGAGCAGTACTTC. This chain connects TRBV7-9 to TRBJ2-7; D ambiguous. The V end lost 1 base, the J end lost 5 bases, and 6 bases lay between the germline ends. This CDR3 has 12 residues. Germline V gene lookup returns CDR1 SEHNR and CDR2 FQNEAQ (reference sequence).

V gene TRBV9 combines with J gene TRBJ1-2; 7 nucleotides line up with TRBD1. The CDR3 is 15 residues long. The germline V gene has CDR1 SGDLS and CDR2 YYNGEE. With V trimmed by 0 bases and J by 5 bases, 7 bases remained unmatched. The CDR3 DNA follows: TGTGCCAGCAGCGTAGGGCAGGGGGACGTTTATGGCTACACCTTC. Encoded protein: CASSVGQGDVYGYTF.

The V call is TRBV5-1, the J call TRBJ2-5; 10 positions match TRBD1. V lost 4 bases, J lost 3 bases, and 12 bases stayed unmatched. This CDR3 contains 17 residues. CDR1 SGHRS and CDR2 YFSETQ come from the germline V gene. The CDR3 bases are TGCGCCAGCAGCCCACTGACAGGGGGCGAGTTGGAAGAGACCCAGTACTTC. Residues: CASSPLTGGELEETQYF.

This clone has only one observation. The CDR3 protein is CASRKRGLSTDTQYF. The CDR3 DNA reads as TGTGCCAGCAGAAAAAGGGGGCTGAGCACAGATACGCAGTATTTT. The chain carries TRBV6-5 and TRBJ2-3; 7 bases agree with TRBD1. This CDR3 comprises 15 residues. Losses at the gene ends were 6 bases for V and 0 bases for J; bases not matched to a gene: 6. Per germline, CDR1 MNHEY and CDR2 SVGAGI.

This clone was seen only once. This chain links TRBV27 with TRBJ2-7, with 7 bases identical to TRBD1. Germline CDR1 MNHEY, CDR2 SMNVEV (reference sequence). With V trimmed by 0 bases and J by 5 bases, 4 bases remained unmatched. The CDR3 is made up of 14 amino acids. CDR3 bases: TGTGCCAGCAGTTTATCGACAGGGATCCACGAGCAGTACTTC. Translated: CASSLSTGIHEQYF.

The V and J genes are TRBV6-5 and TRBJ2-7; 7 nucleotides agree with TRBD1. In germline, CDR1 is MNHEY, CDR2 SVGAGI. The CDR3 has 15 residues. Unmatched junction bases numbered 10, after V lost 7 bases and J lost 1 base. In DNA form, the CDR3 reads TGTGCCAGCAATAAGAGGGGGACAGATTCCTACGAGCAGTACTTC. Amino acids: CASNKRGTDSYEQYF.

The V and J genes are TRBV6-1 and TRBJ1-3, with D perhaps TRBD1 (5 bases). V lost 7 bases and J 7 bases, leaving 14 bases between the germline ends. The CDR3 runs 13 residues. Germline CDR1 MNHNS, CDR2 SASEGT. The CDR3 nucleotides are TGTGCCAGCATGTCGGGGGTTGGGAACACCATATATTTT. It is translated as CASMSGVGNTIYF.

The chain recombines TRBV5-5 with TRBJ1-5, with D possibly being TRBD1 (5 bases). V lost 1 base and J lost 2, with 13 bases in between. Looked up from germline, CDR1 is SGHKS and CDR2 is YYEKEE (reference sequence). The CDR3 has 16 amino acids. The chain's CDR3 is CASSLYGGGGNQPQHF. For the CDR3, the DNA is TGTGCCAGCAGCTTGTACGGCGGAGGGGGCAATCAGCCCCAGCATTTT. The entire variable domain, with the rest obtained from reference TRBV5-5 and TRBJ1-5, is as follows: DAGVTQSPTHLIKTRGQQVTLRCSPISGHKSVSWYQQVLGQGPQFIFQYYEKEERGRGNFPDRFSARQFPNYSSELNVNALLLGDSALYLCASSLYGGGGNQPQHFGDGTRLSIL.

This clone was seen more than once but under ten times. The chain recombines TRBV27 with TRBJ2-7, with 10 bases fitting TRBD2. This CDR3 is 15 amino acids long. V lost 5 bases, J lost 6 bases, and 10 bases stayed unmatched. Germline V lookup: CDR1 MNHEY, CDR2 SMNVEV (reference sequence). CDR3 residues: CASSPPGLAFSEQYF. For the CDR3, the DNA is TGTGCCAGCAGTCCCCCGGGACTAGCGTTTAGCGAGCAGTACTTC.

The chain uses TRBV4-2 and TRBJ2-1, with TRBD1 as a possible D gene (5 bases). Trimming removed 0 bases at V and 4 bases at J, with 16 bases between. Looked up from germline, CDR1 is LGHNA and CDR2 is YNFKEQ. The CDR3 is made up of 17 amino acids. The CDR3 bases are TGTGCCAGCAGCCAAGATTGGGGCGGCCCGCCTTACAATGAGCAGTTCTTC. Protein sequence: CASSQDWGGPPYNEQFF.

This chain connects TRBV27 to TRBJ2-5, with unresolved D. V was clipped by 2 bases and J by 0 bases, with 7 bases between them. This CDR3 has 14 amino acids. In germline, CDR1 is MNHEY, CDR2 SMNVEV (reference sequence). The CDR3 is CASSLGPYQETQYF. In DNA, the CDR3 is TGTGCCAGCAGTTTAGGCCCGTACCAAGAGACCCAGTACTTC.

The chain recombines TRBV27 with TRBJ1-1, with a tentative D call TRBD1 (5 bases). V was trimmed by 6 bases and J by 5 bases, leaving 16 bases between them. This CDR3 spans 14 amino acids. Per the germline V gene, CDR1 is MNHEY and CDR2 is SMNVEV (reference sequence). CDR3 DNA sequence: TGTGCCAGCAGCCCGGTAGCAGGGAGGACTGAAGCTTTCTTT. It specifies CASSPVAGRTEAFF.

The V and J genes are TRBV6-5 and TRBJ2-4; 9 positions match TRBD1. The CDR3 loop spans 16 amino acids. Germline CDR1 and CDR2: MNHEY and SVGAGI. J was trimmed by 9 bases and V by 4 bases; bases with no gene match: 13. The chain's CDR3 is CASSWYTGQGVGIQYF. The CDR3 DNA is TGTGCCAGCAGTTGGTATACGGGACAGGGCGTAGGCATTCAGTACTTC.

V gene TRBV7-8 combines with J gene TRBJ2-7; TRBD2 might be the D (6 bases). The CDR3 totals 15 residues. Germline V CDR1 and CDR2: SGHVS, FQNEAQ. Trimming left V 1 base short and J 6 bases short, with 16 bases between. This chain's CDR3 is CASSLGGNPQGEQYF. The CDR3 DNA follows: TGTGCCAGCAGCTTAGGCGGGAATCCTCAGGGCGAGCAGTACTTC.

About this clone: Other DNA sequences within the sample encode an identical CDR3. The chain is built from TRBV5-1 and TRBJ2-2; 9 positions match TRBD2. There are 15 residues in the CDR3. Germline V lookup: CDR1 SGHRS, CDR2 YFSETQ. Germline trimming cut 2 bases from V and 3 bases from J; bases unmatched to any gene: 2. CDR3 residues: CASSFGGGDTGELFF. The DNA of the CDR3 is TGCGCCAGCAGCTTTGGCGGGGGGGACACCGGGGAGCTGTTTTTT.

The V call is TRBV10-3, the J call TRBJ2-2; 12 bases are shared with TRBD2. The CDR3 runs to 18 residues. Germline V gene sequence: CDR1 ENHRY, CDR2 SYGVKD. V lost 5 bases to trimming and J lost 2 bases; unmatched junction nucleotides: 9. CDR3 residues: CAISKTSGSGGNTGELFF. DNA for the CDR3: TGTGCCATCAGTAAGACTAGCGGGAGTGGGGGAAACACCGGGGAGCTGTTTTTT.

The genes are TRBV15 and TRBJ2-5; 9 bases are a match to TRBD1. J lost 5 bases, V lost 6 bases, and 7 bases had no gene match. This CDR3 spans 14 amino acids. Germline V gene lookup returns CDR1 LNHNV and CDR2 YYDKDF (reference sequence). The CDR3 reads CATRAQGAVETQYF. For the CDR3, the DNA is TGTGCCACCAGGGCACAGGGGGCAGTGGAGACCCAGTACTTC. Full variable domain (rest looked up from reference TRBV15 and TRBJ2-5): DAMVIQNPRYQVTQFGKPVTLSCSQTLNHNVMYWYQQKSSQAPKLLFHYYDKDFNNEADTPDNFQSRRPNTSFCFLDIRSPGLGDTAMYLCATRAQGAVETQYFGPGTRLLVL.

The CDR3 nucleotides are TGTGCCAGCAGCGTCCCCGGCGGGCCAGGTAACCCCATGAACACTGAAGCTTTCTTT. Residues: CASSVPGGPGNPMNTEAFF. V gene TRBV9 combines with J gene TRBJ1-1; D call uncertain. Per germline, CDR1 SGDLS and CDR2 YYNGEE. V lost 2 bases, J lost 0 bases, and 23 bases lay in between. The CDR3 loop spans 19 amino acids.

The rearrangement uses TRBV5-4 and TRBJ1-2; TRBD1 agrees at 9 bases. CDR1 is SGHNT and CDR2 is YYREEE in the germline V gene (reference sequence). Trimming removed 0 bases from V and 2 bases from J; junction bases left unmatched: 8. This CDR3 has 17 amino acids. Here the CDR3 reads CASSLEGTGWPNYGYTF. The CDR3 nucleotides are TGTGCCAGCAGCTTGGAGGGGACAGGGTGGCCCAACTATGGCTACACCTTC.

The chain has TRBV19 and TRBJ2-4, with D possibly matching TRBD1 (6 bases). This CDR3 contains 16 residues. V lost 4 bases and J lost 0, with 13 bases in between. The germline gives CDR1 LNHDA, CDR2 SQIVND (reference sequence). CDR3 protein: CASSTGTNLAKNIQYF. The CDR3 region has the DNA TGTGCCAGTAGTACAGGGACAAATTTAGCCAAAAACATTCAGTACTTC.

J is TRBJ2-2 and V is TRBV11-3, with 11 positions matching TRBD1. V shed 5 bases, J shed 4 bases, and the junction held 3 bases outside the gene matches. Germline CDR1 SGHNT, CDR2 YENEEA. This CDR3 has 15 amino acids. CDR3 DNA sequence: TGTGCCAGCAGCAGGACAGGGGGCAGCACCGGGGAGCTGTTTTTT. Encoded protein: CASSRTGGSTGELFF.

The gene calls are TRBV7-3 and TRBJ2-1; maybe TRBD2 (6 bases). Germline assignment: CDR1 SGHTA and CDR2 FQGTGA. The CDR3 runs 12 residues. V lost 3 bases and J 10 bases, leaving 10 bases between the germline ends. The DNA for the CDR3 is TGTGCCAGCAGCTTGGAGGGAAGGGAGCAGTTCTTC. Translated, it gives CASSLEGREQFF.

This chain uses TRBV30 with TRBJ1-1; the D gene is possibly TRBD1 (5 bases). Germline V CDR1 and CDR2: GTSNPN, SVGIG (reference sequence). The CDR3 runs 13 residues. The V and J ends lost 0 bases and 8 bases respectively, with 13 bases between them. The CDR3 region is CAWSVRGTVEAFF. DNA of the CDR3: TGTGCCTGGAGTGTACGGGGGACCGTCGAAGCTTTCTTT.

The gene calls are TRBV6-1 and TRBJ2-3, with 12 bases that match TRBD2. Germline-derived CDR1 and CDR2 are MNHNS and SASEGT. J was trimmed by 1 base and V by 7 bases; bases with no gene match: 3. The length of the CDR3 is 15 residues. CDR3: CASTLAGGGTDTQYF. The CDR3 coding sequence is TGTGCCAGCACCCTAGCGGGGGGGGGCACAGATACGCAGTATTTT.

This rearrangement joins TRBV27 to TRBJ2-3, with TRBD2 as a possible D gene (7 bases). V was clipped by 3 bases and J by 2 bases, with 18 bases between them. Germline CDR1 MNHEY, CDR2 SMNVEV (reference sequence). This CDR3 region has 17 residues. The CDR3 loop is CASSFRWGGGVTDTQYF. In DNA form, the CDR3 reads TGTGCCAGCAGTTTTCGGTGGGGGGGCGGGGTCACAGATACGCAGTATTTT.